This T cell receptor beta chain derives from a study of graft-versus-host responses after intestinal transplantation (dated by TCRdb to the early 2020s). At the level of the whole study: The transplants that recipients received were multivisceral, liver-intestinal, or isolated intestinal. Every recipient was given anti-thymocyte globulin induction, followed by about 3 years of maintenance tacrolimus and steroids. Bulk TCR-beta CDR3 sequencing was used to track graft-versus-host and host-versus-graft alloreactive T cell clones in the graft, circulation and bone marrow after intestinal transplantation. To identify alloreactive clones, pre-transplant mixed lymphocyte reaction products were sequenced and compared with unstimulated pre-transplant donor and recipient T cells. Of the approximately 24 intestinal transplant recipients enrolled in the cohort, one of whom was a retransplant, a few patients without pretransplant specimens were excluded. Donor T cell macrochimerism was defined as a peak of at least 4% donor T cells among recipient peripheral blood mononuclear cells. Rather than being sequenced by the commercial service, samples from a few later patients were sequenced in-house on an Illumina MiSeq and processed with MiXCR. General findings and caveats noted by the study authors: Conclusions were limited by the relatively low number and heterogeneity of intestinal transplant patients. High GvH to HvG T cell clonal ratios were observed in the allografts of patients with donor T cell macrochimerism. GvH clones were detected in recipient bone marrow, and some of these GvH clones were observed earlier in ileal mucosa or blood, consistent with an intestinal mucosal origin. Early after transplant, peak levels of circulating GvH clones were found to be associated with declines in HvG clones.

This clone was found once. This clone's antigen is unknown. The record has no base qualities; no much larger clone is one base away. CDR1 SGHDT and CDR2 YYEEEE are derived from the germline V gene. V was cut back by 4 bases and J by 2 bases, leaving a gap of 7 bases between them. CDR3 length: 12 amino acids, cysteine to phenylalanine. The entry retains the CDR3 DNA only, 36 bases that are in frame from base 1. In the first month after transplant, blood samples were collected up to 4 times, and after that at least monthly when available. The library was generated by the immunoSEQ multiplex PCR assay. High-throughput TCR-beta CDR3 sequencing of genomic DNA from most patients was performed by Adaptive Biotechnologies. The study's own analysis went as follows. Adaptive's ImmunoSEQ software was the source of the TCR sequencing data for 18 patients, while a few other patients were processed with MiXCR and VDJtools. CDR3 nucleotide sequences shared between donor and recipient were removed because their origin could not be assigned. Alloreactive clones required at least 2-fold expansion over unstimulated cells and minimum CFSE-low frequency of 0.002% (template counts) or 0.001% (read counts). Clones detected in sequenced pre-transplant spleen, lymph node, or MLR CFSE-low populations of the donor or recipient were defined as mappable. The cumulative frequency of alloreactive clones was calculated as a percentage of all sequences, weighted by copy number. Here the immuneACCESS table is served through TCRdb, limited to in-frame sequences with V and J called. Missing clones are a known gap in these copies; in checked studies unresolved V genes cover under half, and the rest lacks a known reason. That table gives V, J and clone size, and the DNA gave D and trimming. This sample holds 95,000 or so clones; about nine tenths were observed only once. 16% of the sample rests with the top ten.

The clonotype originates from a human patient who received an intestinal transplant, so some T cells may come from the graft donor. The input for sequencing was PBMCs, taken 450 to 480 days after intestinal transplant. The sequence joins TRBV5-6 to TRBJ2-7, with no confident D gene call. The CDR3 in this case is CASSPGTYEQYF. Here is the DNA: TGTGCCAGCAGCCCCGGTACCTACGAGCAGTACTTC. Full variable domain (CDR3 extended with the reference TRBV5-6 and TRBJ2-7 proteins): DAGVTQSPTHLIKTRGQQVTLRCSPKSGHDTVSWYQQALGQGPQFIFQYYEEEERQRGNFPDRFSGHQFPNYSSELNVNALLLGDSALYLCASSPGTYEQYFGPGTRLTVT.